This paragraph reports one T cell receptor beta chain. The target antigen is unknown. This specimen belongs to a study of OX40 agonist ivuxolimab in advanced cancers. Study context: As their treatment, patients were administered ivuxolimab, an agonistic anti-OX40 (CD134) antibody. Anti-PD-1, anti-PD-L1 or anti-CTLA-4 therapy given earlier was allowed, and 30% to 45% had some. Dose-escalation subjects each had hepatocellular carcinoma, melanoma, renal cell or head and neck cancer.

Germline V CDR1 and CDR2: SGHNT, YYREEE (reference sequence). The V end was cut by 0 bases, the J end by 8 bases, with 5 bases between. The CDR3 is 12 residues long. General study results and limits: At 0.1 to 3.0 mg/kg, clonal expansion of CD4+ and CD8+ blood T cells had occurred by week 6.

Data came from immunoSEQ multiplex PCR; TCRdb stores just in-frame clones and leaves some out. Counted here are tens of thousands of clones, nearly 90% occurring once; the ten biggest clones make up less than 20%. The origin of this receptor is an adult with an advanced solid tumor such as melanoma, head and neck, liver or kidney cancer. The rearrangement joins TRBV5-4 to TRBJ1-4; D call uncertain. The specimen was CD4+ or CD8+ T cells sorted from blood, collected in a trial of the OX40 agonist ivuxolimab. CDR3 loop: CASSLVGEKLFF. The CDR3 nucleotides read TGTGCCAGCAGCTTGGTGGGAGAAAAACTGTTTTTT.